Following are 13 T cell receptor beta chains from one sample sequenced in a study of identical twins. TCRdb re-called the 5' RACE reads with MiXCR, one entry per CDR3 protein. The sample carries hundreds of thousands of distinct CDR3 sequences, roughly 20% recorded once. The same sample was also studied in work on T cells expressing NK-cell markers.

The sample comprised PBMCs. Receptors originate from a woman aged 18-29 years in good health.

The chain joins TRBV6-5 to TRBJ2-4, with 8 nucleotides matching TRBD1. The CDR3 covers 16 residues. V lost 0 bases, J lost 6 bases, and 7 bases stayed unmatched. Germline loops: CDR1 MNHEY, CDR2 SVGAGI. The DNA for the CDR3 is TGTGCCAGCAGTTACTCCGGACAGGGAGGTAGAAACATTCAGTACTTC. Its protein is CASSYSGQGGRNIQYF.

This clonotype occurred a few times. This chain joins TRBV10-1 and TRBJ2-3; D is uncertain. Germline V gene lookup returns CDR1 WNHNN and CDR2 SYGVQD (reference sequence). This CDR3 is 14 amino acids long. Trimming shortened V by 3 bases and J by 2 bases, and 9 bases separated the two germline ends. In DNA form, the CDR3 reads TGCGCCAGCAGTGATGGGCGATCCACAGATACGCAGTATTTT. This translates into CASSDGRSTDTQYF.

V and J are TRBV10-3 and TRBJ2-3; D assignment may be TRBD1 or TRBD2 (6 bases each). Trimming shortened V by 5 bases and J by 1 base, and 13 bases separated the two germline ends. The CDR3 totals 15 residues. Germline CDR1 ENHRY, CDR2 SYGVKD. As DNA, the CDR3 is TGTGCCATCAGTTGGGGGGCGTATGGCACAGATACGCAGTATTTT. Translation: CAISWGAYGTDTQYF.

The table lists this clonotype with a few counts. The V gene is TRBV29-1, the J gene TRBJ1-1, with TRBD1 matching over 8 bases. J lost 8 bases, V lost 3 bases, and 8 bases had no gene match. The CDR3 spans 13 residues. From germline, CDR1 is SQVTM and CDR2 ANQGSEA. CDR3 residues: CSVEAQGGSEAFF. CDR3 DNA: TGCAGCGTTGAGGCACAGGGGGGTTCGGAAGCTTTCTTT.

This clonotype has ten or more counts. V and J are TRBV2 and TRBJ2-3; the D is unclear. The CDR3 consists of 11 residues. CDR1 is SNHLY, CDR2 FYNNEI, per germline. V dropped 3 bases and J dropped 5 bases, with 3 bases sitting between them. CDR3 in amino acids: CASSDEDTQYF. The DNA for the CDR3 is TGTGCCAGCAGTGATGAAGATACGCAGTATTTT.

CDR3 sequence reads: CASSIPRLTETQYF. The CDR3 nucleotides read TGTGCCAGTAGTATTCCTCGCCTGACGGAGACCCAGTACTTC. The rearrangement uses TRBV19 and TRBJ2-5; D is unresolved. Germline lookup yields CDR1 LNHDA and CDR2 SQIVND (reference sequence). The V end was cut by 3 bases, the J end by 5 bases, with 13 bases between. The CDR3 extends over 14 amino acids.

This clonotype was found a few times. This chain uses TRBV5-1 with TRBJ2-1; TRBD2 agrees at 8 bases. With V trimmed by 0 bases and J by 8 bases, 1 base remained unmatched. The CDR3 sequence is 13 residues long. CDR1 is SGHRS and CDR2 is YFSETQ in the germline V gene. In nucleotides, the CDR3 is TGCGCCAGCAGCTTGGATAGCGGGGATGAGCAGTTCTTC. This translates into CASSLDSGDEQFF.

CDR3 DNA: TGTGCCAGCAGACATTCGACAGAAAGCAATCAGCCCCAGCATTTT. Translated: CASRHSTESNQPQHF. The rearrangement joins TRBV5-5 to TRBJ1-5, with D possibly matching TRBD1 (5 bases). With 5 bases removed from V and 1 base from J, the gap between germline ends came to 13 bases. CDR1 is SGHKS, CDR2 YYEKEE, per germline (reference sequence). The CDR3 sequence is 15 residues long.

V is TRBV20-1 and J is TRBJ2-1; unclear D gene. V was clipped by 7 bases and J by 5 bases, with 15 bases between them. Per the germline V gene, CDR1 is DFQATT and CDR2 is SNEGSKA (reference sequence). This CDR3 spans 13 amino acids. The CDR3 DNA follows: TGCAGTGTAAGTCGGTATGGGAACAATGAGCAGTTCTTC. This encodes CSVSRYGNNEQFF.

The CDR3 protein is CASSGDFSYNEQFF. The CDR3 DNA reads as TGTGCCAGCAGCGGCGACTTTTCCTACAATGAGCAGTTCTTC. The V gene is TRBV9, the J gene TRBJ2-1; D gene uncertain. V lost 3 bases and J lost 1, with 8 bases in between. This CDR3 has 14 residues. Germline V lookup: CDR1 SGDLS, CDR2 YYNGEE.

J is TRBJ1-1 and V is TRBV12-3 or TRBV12-4; D perhaps matches TRBD1 (5 bases). The length of the CDR3 is 14 residues. V lost 2 bases to trimming and J lost 3 bases, with 10 bases between them. The CDR3 is CASSLSGLDTEAFF. Written as DNA, the CDR3 is TGTGCCAGCAGTTTATCAGGGCTTGACACTGAAGCTTTCTTT.

This chain joins TRBV20-1 and TRBJ2-3; 8 bases line up with TRBD1. The CDR3 covers 17 residues. Trimming removed 0 bases from V and 6 bases from J; junction bases left unmatched: 14. From germline, CDR1 is DFQATT and CDR2 SNEGSKA (reference sequence). The CDR3 DNA follows: TGCAGTGCTAGAGATCGCCGGGAGACAGGGGTTAAGGATACGCAGTATTTT. As protein: CSARDRRETGVKDTQYF.

This clonotype was recorded a few times. The CDR3 sequence: CATMMGPNTEAFF. As DNA, the CDR3 is TGTGCCACCATGATGGGGCCGAACACTGAAGCTTTCTTT. This rearrangement joins TRBV5-6 to TRBJ1-1; weak D call: TRBD1 (5 bases). The V gene lost 9 bases and the J gene lost 1 base, with 13 bases spanning the gap. Germline V lookup: CDR1 SGHDT, CDR2 YYEEEE. The CDR3 is 13 amino acids.